This passage covers 30 T cell receptor beta chains from one sample sequenced in a study of T cells after posttransplantation cyclophosphamide. Clones were sequenced by immunoSEQ multiplex PCR, and TCRdb holds only the in-frame ones, with some missing. The sample shows 45,000 to 55,000 clones, none of them appearing just once. Sequencing input: PBMCs. These TCRs come from a man aged 35-49 years in good health, CMV-negative, and a related stem cell transplant donor.

Ten or more counts support this clone. An end of the junction differs from the germline gene, which may be a read error. The chain is built from TRBV7-7 and TRBJ2-7; 10 bases agree with TRBD2. This CDR3 has 16 amino acids. The germline CDR1 and CDR2 sequences are SSHAT and FNYEAQ (reference sequence). In nucleotides, the CDR3 is TGTGCTAGCAGCCCCCGGGCTAGCGGGAGTATTGGCGAGCAGTACTTC. Its translation: CASSPRASGSIGEQYF.

This clone was seen repeatedly, ten times or more. The gene calls are TRBV27 and TRBJ1-4; the D gene is possibly TRBD1 (5 bases). Germline V gives CDR1 MNHEY, CDR2 SMNVEV (reference sequence). The ends were cut back, 9 bases at V and 8 bases at J, with 19 bases in the middle. This CDR3 has 14 amino acids. The CDR3: CASRKTVVGEKLFF. The CDR3 bases are TGTGCCAGTAGGAAGACAGTCGTTGGGGAAAAACTGTTTTTT.

This clone has a count of ten or more. This chain uses TRBV27 with TRBJ1-5, with 7 bases matching TRBD1. This CDR3 has 15 residues. The germline gives CDR1 MNHEY, CDR2 SMNVEV (reference sequence). Trimming at V came to 5 bases and at J to 7 bases, leaving 11 bases not matched to a gene. This CDR3 is CASSPLDRADQPQHF. In nucleotides, the CDR3 is TGTGCCAGCAGTCCCTTAGACAGGGCGGACCAGCCCCAGCATTTT.

This clone was seen at least ten times. The genes are TRBV7-2 and TRBJ2-7; 10 bases are shared with TRBD2. Trimming removed 5 bases from V and 5 bases from J; junction bases left unmatched: 6. The germline CDR1 and CDR2 sequences are SGHTA and FQGNSA. This CDR3 has 14 residues. The CDR3 DNA sequence: TGTGCCAGCAGCCTTCTAGCGGGAGTAAACGAGCAGTACTTC. It codes for CASSLLAGVNEQYF.

This clone occurred many times. The chain uses TRBV21-1 and TRBJ1-5; the listed D gene, TRBD1, was not tested against the DNA. TRBV21-1 is reported as a pseudogene. The CDR3 runs to 19 residues. CDR3 sequence reads: CASSALGQGGVYSNQPQHF. The CDR3 nucleotides read TGTGCCAGCAGTGCCCTAGGACAGGGAGGGGTATATAGCAATCAGCCCCAGCATTTT.

This clone has a count of ten or more. V gene TRBV7-9 combines with J gene TRBJ1-1; a weak D match, TRBD1 (5 bases). This CDR3 contains 13 residues. The ends were cut back, 4 bases at V and 6 bases at J, with 12 bases in the middle. Germline V gene lookup returns CDR1 SEHNR and CDR2 FQNEAQ (reference sequence). The CDR3 sequence is CASSSTGLSEAFF. As DNA, the CDR3 is TGTGCCAGCAGCTCGACGGGACTTTCTGAAGCTTTCTTT.

This clone has at least ten counts. DNA of the CDR3: TGTGCCAGCAGCATCGGGATCTCCTACGAGCAGTACTTC. This encodes CASSIGISYEQYF. V is TRBV4-2 and J is TRBJ2-5; D possibly corresponds to TRBD2 (5 bases). The J call may be mistaken, given a closer DNA end match to TRBJ2-7. This CDR3 region has 13 residues. Per germline, CDR1 LGHNA and CDR2 YNFKEQ.

The sample holds many counts of this clone. Because the CDR3's place on the DNA is in doubt, the DNA is left out and the CDR3 is given as listed by TCRdb. The chain is built from TRBV4-1 and TRBJ1-4; TRBD1, the table's D call, lacks a check against the DNA. 17 amino acids form the CDR3, both terminal residues included. Germline V gene lookup returns CDR1 MGHRA and CDR2 YSYEKL. CDR3 amino acids: CASSPSILTGLNEKLFF.

This clone was recorded many times. The V gene is TRBV11-1, the J gene TRBJ1-6; TRBD1 agrees at 10 bases. The CDR3 has 16 amino acids. The J segment lost 6 bases and the V segment lost 5 bases, leaving 7 bases of the junction unmatched. The germline gives CDR1 SGHAT, CDR2 FQDESV (reference sequence). CDR3 DNA sequence: TGTGCCAGCAGCACCCAGAGGACAGGGGGTAATTCACCCCTCCACTTT. Amino acids: CASSTQRTGGNSPLHF.

This clone was seen repeatedly, ten times or more. This chain joins TRBV19 and TRBJ2-3, with a tentative D call TRBD2 (6 bases). CDR1 is LNHDA, CDR2 SQIVND, per germline (reference sequence). The CDR3 runs to 12 residues. V lost 5 bases, J lost 8 bases, and 11 bases lay in between. Here the CDR3 DNA reads TGTGCCAGTAGTCCCGGGAGTGGTACGCAGTATTTT. As protein: CASSPGSGTQYF.

This clone was counted many times. The gene calls are TRBV27 and TRBJ2-1; no clear D gene. The CDR3 consists of 13 residues. The germline gives CDR1 MNHEY, CDR2 SMNVEV (reference sequence). V was trimmed by 5 bases and J by 7 bases, leaving 12 bases between them. CDR3 DNA: TGTGCCAGCAGTCATTCCGGTGTGAATGAGCAGTTCTTC. Amino acid sequence: CASSHSGVNEQFF.

In this sample, this clone turned up many times. V and J are TRBV27 and TRBJ1-5, with TRBD1 as a possible D gene (5 bases). CDR1 and CDR2 (germline): MNHEY, SMNVEV (reference sequence). V was clipped by 2 bases and J by 7 bases, with 12 bases between them. The CDR3 length is 14 residues. The CDR3 region is CASSLAGPIQPQHF. CDR3 DNA sequence: TGTGCCAGCAGTTTAGCAGGGCCGATCCAGCCCCAGCATTTT.

This clone has at least ten counts. V and J are TRBV5-4 and TRBJ1-1, with no clear D. Trimming removed 2 bases from V and 0 bases from J, with 5 bases in between. This CDR3 has 13 residues. CDR1 and CDR2 (germline): SGHNT, YYREEE (reference sequence). Here the CDR3 DNA reads TGTGCCAGCAGCTTCCATCTGAACACTGAAGCTTTCTTT. This encodes CASSFHLNTEAFF.

In its sample, this clone was seen many times. The V call is TRBV7-6, the J call TRBJ1-1; TRBD1 matches 8 bases. Germline-derived CDR1 and CDR2 are SGHVS and FNYEAQ. J gave up 7 bases and V 0 bases, and 1 base lay outside the gene matches. CDR3 length: 13 residues. The CDR3 DNA sequence: TGTGCCAGCAGCTTAGCCGGGACAGGTGAAGCTTTCTTT. It codes for CASSLAGTGEAFF.

In its sample, this clone was seen many times. The V call is TRBV7-2, the J call TRBJ2-5; TRBD2 aligns across 8 bases. Per germline, CDR1 SGHTA and CDR2 FQGNSA. Trimming took 5 bases from V and 4 from J; bases not matched to a gene: 6. CDR3 length: 14 residues. The CDR3 DNA follows: TGTGCCAGCAGCATAAAGAGCGGGAGAGAGACCCAGTACTTC. It encodes CASSIKSGRETQYF.

This clone was picked up many times. This rearrangement joins TRBV11-2 to TRBJ2-7; D remains ambiguous. CDR3 length equals 13 residues. Germline V CDR1 and CDR2: SGHAT, FQNNGV. V was pared by 6 bases and J by 0 bases, with 9 bases between. This CDR3 is CASRLTGSYEQYF. The CDR3 coding sequence is TGTGCCAGCAGGTTGACGGGCTCCTACGAGCAGTACTTC.

This clone has ten or more counts. The CDR3 protein is CASSEFVPRYGYTF. The CDR3 DNA follows: TGTGCCAGCAGTGAATTCGTTCCGCGCTATGGCTACACCTTC. The chain has TRBV6-1 and TRBJ1-2; D ambiguous. Germline CDR1 MNHNS, CDR2 SASEGT. CDR3 length equals 14 residues. V lost 2 bases, J lost 4 bases, and 11 bases lay in between.

A note on this clone: Since a much larger clone is just one base distant, this may be a read error. The chain recombines TRBV18 with TRBJ2-7; the match to TRBD2 covers 9 bases. Germline CDR1 and CDR2: KGHSH and LQKENI. With V trimmed by 1 base and J by 0 bases, 7 bases remained unmatched. This CDR3 spans 17 amino acids. The CDR3 loop is CASSPLVLAGSSYEQYF. DNA of the CDR3: TGTGCCAGCTCACCACTCGTCCTAGCGGGGAGCTCCTACGAGCAGTACTTC.

This clone appeared many times. The V and J genes are TRBV7-9 and TRBJ1-1; D not certain. Looked up from germline, CDR1 is SEHNR and CDR2 is FQNEAQ (reference sequence). The germline V and J ends were trimmed by 1 base and 3 bases, with 6 bases remaining between them. This CDR3 is built from 13 residues. The CDR3 nucleotides are TGTGCCAGCAGCTTAGAGGAGTACACTGAAGCTTTCTTT. It is translated as CASSLEEYTEAFF. The full variable domain, in which reference TRBV7-9 and TRBJ1-1 provide the parts outside the CDR3, is DTGVSQNPRHKITKRGQNVTFRCDPISEHNRLYWYRQTLGQGPEFLTYFQNEAQLEKSRLLSDRFSAERPKGSFSTLEIQRTEQGDSAMYLCASSLEEYTEAFFGQGTRLTVV.

This clone was seen many times. The junction departs from germline at one end; a sequencing error may be responsible. The rearrangement uses TRBV10-3 and TRBJ1-1; D possibly corresponds to TRBD1 (6 bases). This CDR3 contains 15 residues. Germline V gives CDR1 ENHRY, CDR2 SYGVKD. CDR3 coding DNA: TGTGCCATCGGTGAACCGGGACATTTGAACACTGAAGCTTTCTTT. The encoded protein is CAIGEPGHLNTEAFF.

This clone was recorded at least ten times. The CDR3 DNA sequence: TGCAGCGTTACCAGAGGACTAGCGGGCAATGAGCAGTTCTTC. Amino acid sequence: CSVTRGLAGNEQFF. This rearrangement joins TRBV29-1 to TRBJ2-1, with 11 positions matching TRBD2. J gave up 6 bases and V 5 bases, and 6 bases lay outside the gene matches. The CDR3 runs 14 residues. Germline V gene lookup returns CDR1 SQVTM and CDR2 ANQGSEA.

This clone was recorded many times. The rearrangement links TRBV9 to TRBJ1-1; 7 bases are a match to TRBD1. The germline gives CDR1 SGDLS, CDR2 YYNGEE. Trimming cost V 4 bases and J 1 base; bases outside gene matches: 4. This CDR3 contains 14 residues. CDR3 coding DNA: TGTGCCAGCAGCTCGGGACAGCCGAACACTGAAGCTTTCTTT. Encoded protein: CASSSGQPNTEAFF.

This clone was counted many times. The CDR3 region is CASSVQGSYNEQFF. In DNA, the CDR3 is TGCGCCAGCAGCGTCCAGGGCTCCTACAATGAGCAGTTCTTC. V usage is TRBV5-1 and J usage is TRBJ2-1; TRBD1 is a possible D gene (5 bases). CDR1 and CDR2 from the germline V gene are SGHRS and YFSETQ. The CDR3 consists of 14 residues. Trimming removed 4 bases at V and 0 bases at J, with 8 bases between.

This clone has ten or more counts. V and J are TRBV19 and TRBJ1-1; tentative D call: TRBD1 (5 bases). Trimming took 3 bases from V and 0 from J, leaving 14 bases between them. Looked up from germline, CDR1 is LNHDA and CDR2 is SQIVND (reference sequence). CDR3 size: 16 residues. CDR3 residues: CASSIVFGDLNTEAFF. Here the CDR3 DNA reads TGTGCCAGTAGTATTGTGTTCGGGGACTTGAACACTGAAGCTTTCTTT.

This clone was recorded a few times. Just one base apart from a much larger clone, this may be a read error. This CDR3 is also generated by other DNA sequences in the sample. The V gene is TRBV7-2, the J gene TRBJ2-3; possibly TRBD2 for D (6 bases). Germline assignment: CDR1 SGHTA and CDR2 FQGNSA. The CDR3 totals 16 residues. The CDR3: CASSLSTGLSTDTQYF. CDR3 nucleotides: TGTGCCAGCAGCTTAAGCACGGGACTTAGCACGGATACGCAGTATTTT. The variable domain in full, with the rest retrieved from reference TRBV7-2 and TRBJ2-3, is GAGVSQSPSNKVTEKGKDVELRCDPISGHTALYWYRQSLGQGLEFLIYFQGNSAPDKSGLPSDRFSAERTGGSVSTLTIQRTQQEDSAVYLCASSLSTGLSTDTQYFGPGTRLTVL.

This clone was counted at least ten times. The chain couples TRBV5-5 to TRBJ1-1; maybe TRBD1 (5 bases). The CDR3 covers 17 residues. V was trimmed by 2 bases and J by 2 bases, leaving 19 bases between them. Germline CDR1 SGHKS, CDR2 YYEKEE (reference sequence). DNA of the CDR3: TGTGCCAGCAGCTTTATCGACAGCTCGGTGGAAAACACTGAAGCTTTCTTT. Protein: CASSFIDSSVENTEAFF.

This clone was seen at least ten times. The rearrangement links TRBV29-1 to TRBJ2-3, with D possibly being TRBD2 (5 bases). V gave up 7 bases and J gave up 10 bases, with 15 bases separating them. CDR1 and CDR2 (germline): SQVTM, ANQGSEA. The CDR3 is 11 amino acids. The DNA for the CDR3 is TGCAGCGCCGAGGGTCTAGTGGCGCAGTATTTT. Encoded protein: CSAEGLVAQYF.

This clone was seen many times. This chain connects TRBV2 to TRBJ2-7; 10 nucleotides agree with TRBD1. CDR1 and CDR2 from the germline V gene are SNHLY and FYNNEI. The CDR3 has 15 amino acids. After removal of 7 bases from V and 5 bases from J, the junction contained 11 bases not matched to a gene. The CDR3 is CASNSPGQGSNEQYF. CDR3 nucleotides: TGTGCCAGCAATTCACCGGGACAGGGGTCTAACGAGCAGTACTTC.

This clone was recorded at least ten times. The chain recombines TRBV6-6 with TRBJ2-7; 8 nucleotides agree with TRBD2. Trimming at V came to 11 bases and at J to 0 bases, leaving 9 bases not matched to a gene. The CDR3 consists of 14 residues. The V gene's germline CDR1 is MNHNY and CDR2 SVGAGI (reference sequence). The CDR3 coding sequence is TGTGCCGCCGAGTTTGCGGGAGGCTCCTACGAGCAGTACTTC. Its translation is CAAEFAGGSYEQYF.

This clone was detected many times. The chain links TRBV6-1 to TRBJ2-2; 7 positions agree with TRBD2. V dropped 4 bases and J dropped 7; count of bases not matched to a gene: 12. CDR1 is MNHNS and CDR2 is SASEGT in the germline V gene. The CDR3 consists of 16 residues. The CDR3 coding sequence is TGTGCCAGCAGTGGACTGGGGGGAGGGCGCGGCGGGGAGCTGTTTTTT. It is translated as CASSGLGGGRGGELFF.